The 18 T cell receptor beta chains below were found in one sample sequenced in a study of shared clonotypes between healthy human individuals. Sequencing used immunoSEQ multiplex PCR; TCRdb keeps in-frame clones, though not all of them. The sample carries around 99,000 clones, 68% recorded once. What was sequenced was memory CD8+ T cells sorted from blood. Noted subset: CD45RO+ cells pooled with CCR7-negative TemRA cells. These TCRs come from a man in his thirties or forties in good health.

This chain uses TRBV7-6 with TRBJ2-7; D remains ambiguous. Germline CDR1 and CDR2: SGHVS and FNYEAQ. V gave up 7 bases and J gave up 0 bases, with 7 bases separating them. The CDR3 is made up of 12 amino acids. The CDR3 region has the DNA TGTGCCAGCAAGGCTCTCTCCTACGAGCAGTACTTC. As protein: CASKALSYEQYF. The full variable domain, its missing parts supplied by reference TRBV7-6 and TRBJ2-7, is GAGVSQSPRYKVTKRGQDVALRCDPISGHVSLYWYRQALGQGPEFLTYFNYEAQQDKSGLPNDRFSAERPEGSISTLTIQRTEQRDSAMYRCASKALSYEQYFGPGTRLTVT.

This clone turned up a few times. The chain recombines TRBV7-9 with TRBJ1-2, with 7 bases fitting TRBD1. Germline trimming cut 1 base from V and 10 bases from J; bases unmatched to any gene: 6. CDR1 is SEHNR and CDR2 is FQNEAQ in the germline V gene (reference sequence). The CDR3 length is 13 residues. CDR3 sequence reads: CASSLDGTEDYTF. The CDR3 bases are TGTGCCAGCAGCTTAGATGGGACAGAGGACTACACCTTC. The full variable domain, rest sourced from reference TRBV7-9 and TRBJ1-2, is DTGVSQNPRHKITKRGQNVTFRCDPISEHNRLYWYRQTLGQGPEFLTYFQNEAQLEKSRLLSDRFSAERPKGSFSTLEIQRTEQGDSAMYLCASSLDGTEDYTFGSGTRLTVV.

CDR3: CSVEDLGVAGEKLFF. As DNA, the CDR3 is TGCAGCGTTGAAGATCTGGGGGTGGCTGGTGAAAAACTGTTTTTT. The V and J genes are TRBV29-1 and TRBJ1-4; D might be TRBD1 (5 bases). V gave up 0 bases and J gave up 7 bases, with 15 bases separating them. Germline loops: CDR1 SQVTM, CDR2 ANQGSEA. The CDR3 has 15 amino acids.

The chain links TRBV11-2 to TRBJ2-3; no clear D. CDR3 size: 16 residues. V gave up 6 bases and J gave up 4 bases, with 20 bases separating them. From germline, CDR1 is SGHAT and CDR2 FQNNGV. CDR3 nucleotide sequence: TGTGCCAGCAGTCCCCCCATCGGAGCTGCGCCAGATACGCAGTATTTT. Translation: CASSPPIGAAPDTQYF.

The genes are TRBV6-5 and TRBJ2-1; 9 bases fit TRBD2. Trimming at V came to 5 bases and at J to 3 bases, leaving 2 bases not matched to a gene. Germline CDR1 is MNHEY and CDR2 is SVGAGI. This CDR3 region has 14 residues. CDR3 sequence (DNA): TGTGCCAGCAGTCTAGCGGGGATCTACAATGAGCAGTTCTTC. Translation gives CASSLAGIYNEQFF.

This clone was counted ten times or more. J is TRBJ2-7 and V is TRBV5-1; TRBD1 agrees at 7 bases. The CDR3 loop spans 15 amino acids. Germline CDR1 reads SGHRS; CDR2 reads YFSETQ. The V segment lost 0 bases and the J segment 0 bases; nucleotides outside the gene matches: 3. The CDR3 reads CASSLETGHSYEQYF. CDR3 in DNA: TGCGCCAGCAGCTTGGAGACAGGGCACTCCTACGAGCAGTACTTC.

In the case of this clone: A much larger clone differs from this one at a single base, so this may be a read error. Written as DNA, the CDR3 is TGTGCCAGCAGTTTCAGGGGTAACAGCAATCAGTCCCAGCATTTT. Protein: CASSFRGNSNQSQHF. This sequence joins TRBV28 and TRBJ1-5; possibly TRBD1 for D (6 bases). The CDR3 has 15 amino acids. Germline V gene lookup returns CDR1 MDHEN and CDR2 SYDVKM. Filled out from reference TRBV28 and TRBJ1-5, the complete variable domain reads DVKVTQSSRYLVKRTGEKVFLECVQDMDHENMFWYRQDPGLGLRLIYFSYDVKMKEKGDIPEGYSVSREKKERFSLILESASTNQTSMYLCASSFRGNSNQSQHFGDGTRLSIL.

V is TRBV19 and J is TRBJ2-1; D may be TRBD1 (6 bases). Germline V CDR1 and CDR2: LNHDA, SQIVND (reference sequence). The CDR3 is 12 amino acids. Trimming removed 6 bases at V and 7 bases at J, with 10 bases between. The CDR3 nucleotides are TGTGCCAGTAGAACAGGGTTGAATGAGCAGTTCTTC. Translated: CASRTGLNEQFF. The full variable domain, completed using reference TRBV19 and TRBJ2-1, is DGGITQSPKYLFRKEGQNVTLSCEQNLNHDAMYWYRQDPGQGLRLIYYSQIVNDFQKGDIAEGYSVSREKKESFPLTVTSAQKNPTAFYLCASRTGLNEQFFGPGTRLTVL.

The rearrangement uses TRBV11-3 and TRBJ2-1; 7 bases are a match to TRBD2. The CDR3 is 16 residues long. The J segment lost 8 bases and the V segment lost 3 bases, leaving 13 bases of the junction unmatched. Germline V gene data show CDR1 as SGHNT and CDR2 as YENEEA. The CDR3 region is CASSLIGGSGGHEQFF. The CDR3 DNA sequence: TGTGCCAGCAGCTTGATCGGCGGGAGTGGGGGACATGAGCAGTTCTTC.

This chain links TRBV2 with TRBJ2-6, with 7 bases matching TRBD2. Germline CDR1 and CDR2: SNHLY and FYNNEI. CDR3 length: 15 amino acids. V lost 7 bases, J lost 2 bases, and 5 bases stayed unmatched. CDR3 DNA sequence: TGTGCCAGCATTGCGGGAGAGGCTGGGGCCAACGTCCTGACTTTC. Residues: CASIAGEAGANVLTF.

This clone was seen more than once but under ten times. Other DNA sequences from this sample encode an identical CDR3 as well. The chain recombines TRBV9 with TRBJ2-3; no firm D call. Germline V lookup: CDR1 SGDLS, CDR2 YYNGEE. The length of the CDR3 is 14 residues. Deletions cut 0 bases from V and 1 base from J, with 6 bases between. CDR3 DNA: TGTGCCAGCAGCGTAGAACAGCGCACAGATACGCAGTATTTT. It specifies CASSVEQRTDTQYF.

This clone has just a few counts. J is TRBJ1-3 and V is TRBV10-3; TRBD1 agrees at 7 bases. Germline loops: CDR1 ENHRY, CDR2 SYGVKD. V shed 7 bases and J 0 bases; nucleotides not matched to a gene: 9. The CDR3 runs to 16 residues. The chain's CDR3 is CAIMGGTGDSGNTIYF. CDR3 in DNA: TGTGCCATCATGGGGGGAACAGGGGACTCTGGAAACACCATATATTTT.

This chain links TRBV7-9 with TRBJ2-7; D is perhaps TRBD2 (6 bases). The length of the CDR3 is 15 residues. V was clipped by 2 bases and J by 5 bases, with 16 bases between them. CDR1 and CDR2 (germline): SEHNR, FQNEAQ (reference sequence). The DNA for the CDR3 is TGTGCCAGCAGCTTAAAACGCGGGATAGCGGACGAGCAGTACTTC. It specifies CASSLKRGIADEQYF.

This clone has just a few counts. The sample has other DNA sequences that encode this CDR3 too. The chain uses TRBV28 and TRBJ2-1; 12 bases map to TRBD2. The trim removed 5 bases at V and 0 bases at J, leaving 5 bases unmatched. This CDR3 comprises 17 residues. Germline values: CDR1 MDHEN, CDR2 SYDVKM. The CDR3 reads CASSAGLAGSSYNEQFF. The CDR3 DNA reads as TGTGCCAGCAGTGCAGGACTAGCGGGAAGCTCCTACAATGAGCAGTTCTTC.

The CDR3 sequence: CASSPSVGQETQYF. The DNA for the CDR3 is TGTGCCAGCAGCCCCTCTGTGGGGCAGGAGACCCAGTACTTC. The rearrangement uses TRBV7-8 and TRBJ2-5, with D possibly TRBD1 on 5 matching bases. The CDR3 has 14 residues. Deletions cut 5 bases from V and 5 bases from J, with 15 bases between. Germline V CDR1 and CDR2: SGHVS, FQNEAQ.

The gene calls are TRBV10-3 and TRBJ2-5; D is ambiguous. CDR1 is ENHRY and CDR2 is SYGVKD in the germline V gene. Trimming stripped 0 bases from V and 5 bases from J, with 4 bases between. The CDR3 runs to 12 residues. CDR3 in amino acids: CAISESWETQYF. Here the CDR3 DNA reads TGTGCCATCAGTGAGTCCTGGGAGACCCAGTACTTC.

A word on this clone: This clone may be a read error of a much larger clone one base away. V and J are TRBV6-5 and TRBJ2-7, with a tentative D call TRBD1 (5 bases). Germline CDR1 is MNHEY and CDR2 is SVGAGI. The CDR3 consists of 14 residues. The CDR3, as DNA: TGTACCAGCAGCAGACTTGACAGTTTGTACGAGCAGTACTTC. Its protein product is CTSSRLDSLYEQYF.

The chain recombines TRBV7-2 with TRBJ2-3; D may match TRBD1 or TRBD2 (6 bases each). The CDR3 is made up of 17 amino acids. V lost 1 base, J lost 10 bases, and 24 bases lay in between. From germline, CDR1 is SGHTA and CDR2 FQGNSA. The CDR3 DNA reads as TGTGCCAGCAGCTTAGAGGTGGTAGCGGAGTGGGACATGGCGCAGTATTTT. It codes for CASSLEVVAEWDMAQYF.